This record covers a single T cell receptor beta chain. The antigen remains unidentified. The data were produced by immunoSEQ multiplex PCR, yet TCRdb's version contains in-frame clones alone and is incomplete. The sample contains fewer than 80,000 clones, about 83% of which appear only once. The data are from a study of OX40 agonist ivuxolimab in advanced cancers. The wider study: Prior anti-PD-1, anti-PD-L1 or anti-CTLA-4 therapy was allowed; 30% to 40% had some.

General study findings and limits: Some of the lowest clonal expansion was seen in partial responders at 0.1-3.0 mg/kg. Expanded peripheral T cells had an undetermined antigen specificity.

Blood was sampled at baseline, cycle 4 day 1, and cycle 7 day 1. Per the germline V gene, CDR1 is SGHTA and CDR2 is FQGTGA. V trimming: 5 bases; J trimming: 0 bases; junction bases outside the gene matches: 17. The CDR3 consists of 20 residues. The TCR sequence derives from an adult with an advanced solid tumor such as melanoma, head and neck, liver or kidney cancer. This specimen was CD4+ or CD8+ T cells sorted from blood, taken in a trial of the OX40 agonist ivuxolimab. The chain joins TRBV7-3 to TRBJ2-3; 10 bases map to TRBD2. CDR3 in DNA: TGTGCCAGCAGCCCTAAGGGAGTCGCTAGCGGGAGTTTTAGCACAGATACGCAGTATTTT. Its protein product is CASSPKGVASGSFSTDTQYF. The full variable domain, rest sourced from reference TRBV7-3 and TRBJ2-3, is GAGVSQTPSNKVTEKGKYVELRCDPISGHTALYWYRQSLGQGPEFLIYFQGTGAADDSGLPNDRFFAVRPEGSVSTLKIQRTERGDSAVYLCASSPKGVASGSFSTDTQYFGPGTRLTVL.